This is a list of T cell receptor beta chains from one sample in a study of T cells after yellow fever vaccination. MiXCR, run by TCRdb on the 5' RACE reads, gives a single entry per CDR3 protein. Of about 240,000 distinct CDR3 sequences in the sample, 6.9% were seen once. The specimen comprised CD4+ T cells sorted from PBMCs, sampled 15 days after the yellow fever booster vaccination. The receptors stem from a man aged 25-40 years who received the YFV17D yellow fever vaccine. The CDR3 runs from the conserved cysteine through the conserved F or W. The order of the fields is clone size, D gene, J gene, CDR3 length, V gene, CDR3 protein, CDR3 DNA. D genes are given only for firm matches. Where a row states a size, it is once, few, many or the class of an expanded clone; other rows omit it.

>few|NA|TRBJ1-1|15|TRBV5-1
CASSSALGAGSEAFF
TGCGCCAGCAGCTCGGCCCTCGGGGCGGGGAGTGAAGCTTTCTTT
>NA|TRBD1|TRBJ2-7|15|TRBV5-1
CASRYDRGPSYEQYF
TGCGCCAGCAGATACGACAGGGGGCCCTCCTACGAGCAGTACTTC
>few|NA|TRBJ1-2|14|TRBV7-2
CASSLGGAHGGYTF
TGTGCCAGCAGCTTAGGGGGTGCGCATGGTGGCTACACCTTC
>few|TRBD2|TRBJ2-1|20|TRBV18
CASSPPVLAQTSGAYNEQFF
TGTGCCAGCTCACCACCGGTTTTAGCACAGACTAGCGGAGCCTACAATGAGCAGTTCTTC
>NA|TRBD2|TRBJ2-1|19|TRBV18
CASSAWTSGIQSSYNEQFF
TGTGCCAGCTCAGCCTGGACTAGCGGCATACAGAGCTCCTACAATGAGCAGTTCTTC
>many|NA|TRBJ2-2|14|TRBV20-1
CSARKQIPTGELFF
TGCAGTGCTAGAAAACAGATCCCCACCGGGGAGCTGTTTTTT
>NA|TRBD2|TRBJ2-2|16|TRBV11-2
CASHKAGGPNTGELIF
TGTGCCAGCCACAAGGCGGGAGGTCCGAACACCGGGGAGCTGATTTTT
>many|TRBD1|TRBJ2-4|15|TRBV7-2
CASSTGVLAKNIQYF
TGTGCCAGCAGCACAGGGGTACTAGCCAAAAACATTCAGTACTTC
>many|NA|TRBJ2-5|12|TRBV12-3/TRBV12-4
CASSLEPQAQYF
TGTGCCAGCAGTTTAGAACCGCAGGCCCAGTACTTC
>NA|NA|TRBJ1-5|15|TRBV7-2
CASSVQGGGNQPQHF
TGTGCCAGCAGCGTACAGGGTGGTGGCAATCAGCCCCAGCATTTT
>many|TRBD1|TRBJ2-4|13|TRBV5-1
CASSTGTDEIQYF
TGCGCCAGCAGCACCGGGACAGACGAAATACAGTACTTC
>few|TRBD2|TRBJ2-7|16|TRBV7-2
CASSYPGSGSVDEQYF
TGTGCCAGCAGCTATCCGGGTAGCGGGAGCGTCGACGAGCAGTACTTC
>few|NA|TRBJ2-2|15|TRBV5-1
CASSLTAVGPGELFF
TGCGCCAGCAGCTTGACGGCAGTGGGTCCCGGGGAGCTGTTTTTT
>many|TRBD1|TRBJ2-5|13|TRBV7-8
CASGKNRGETQYF
TGTGCCAGCGGAAAAAACAGGGGAGAGACCCAGTACTTC
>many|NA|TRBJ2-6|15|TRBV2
CASSVRGYGANVLTF
TGTGCCAGCAGTGTTCGGGGCTACGGGGCCAACGTCCTGACTTTC
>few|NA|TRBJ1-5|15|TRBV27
CASSSGGLSNQPQHF
TGTGCCAGCAGTTCTGGCGGACTTAGCAATCAGCCCCAGCATTTT
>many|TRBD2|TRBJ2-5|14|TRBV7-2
CASSQSGRGETQYF
TGTGCCAGCAGTCAGAGCGGGAGAGGAGAGACCCAGTACTTC
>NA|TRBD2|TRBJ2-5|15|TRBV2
CASSPLAGGLGTQYF
TGTGCCAGCAGTCCCCTGGCGGGGGGTCTTGGGACCCAGTACTTC
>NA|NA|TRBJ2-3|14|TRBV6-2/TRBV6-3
CASSRSSSTNTQYF
TGTGCCAGCAGCCGATCTTCTAGCACAAATACGCAGTATTTT
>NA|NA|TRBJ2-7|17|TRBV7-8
CASSITYSGTNSYEQYF
TGTGCCAGCAGCATTACTTACTCGGGGACCAATTCCTACGAGCAGTACTTC
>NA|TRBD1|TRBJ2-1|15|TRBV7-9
CASSLADRVENEQFF
TGTGCCAGCAGCTTAGCCGACAGGGTAGAAAATGAGCAGTTCTTC
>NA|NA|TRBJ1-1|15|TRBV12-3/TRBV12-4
CASSLSAQGNTEAFF
TGTGCCAGCAGTTTAAGTGCCCAGGGTAACACTGAAGCTTTCTTT
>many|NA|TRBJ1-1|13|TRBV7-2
CASSNRHGGEAFF
TGTGCCAGCAGCAACAGACACGGGGGTGAAGCTTTCTTT
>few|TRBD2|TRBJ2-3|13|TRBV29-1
CSAASGSPDTQYF
TGCAGCGCCGCTAGCGGGAGTCCAGATACGCAGTATTTT
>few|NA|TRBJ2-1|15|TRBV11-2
CASSFRELSYNEQFF
TGTGCCAGCAGCTTCAGGGAGCTCTCCTACAATGAGCAGTTCTTC
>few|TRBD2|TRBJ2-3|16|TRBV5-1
CASSIPTSGDLDTQYF
TGCGCCAGCAGCATCCCGACTAGCGGGGACCTCGATACGCAGTATTTT
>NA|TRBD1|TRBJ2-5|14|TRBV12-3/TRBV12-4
CASRFRQGVETQYF
TGTGCCAGCAGGTTCCGACAGGGAGTGGAGACCCAGTACTTC
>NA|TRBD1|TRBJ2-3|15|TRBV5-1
CASSGPGQGADTQYF
TGCGCCAGCAGCGGACCGGGACAGGGGGCAGATACGCAGTATTTT
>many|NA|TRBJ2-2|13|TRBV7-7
CASSSDRTGELFF
TGTGCTAGCAGTTCGGACAGAACCGGGGAGCTGTTTTTT
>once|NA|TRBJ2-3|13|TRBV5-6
CASSPMRRDTQYF
TGTGCCAGCAGCCCGATGAGACGAGATACGCAGTATTTT
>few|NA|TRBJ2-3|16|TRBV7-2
CASSPTGIASTDTQYF
TGTGCCAGCAGCCCCACGGGGATTGCTAGCACAGATACGCAGTATTTT
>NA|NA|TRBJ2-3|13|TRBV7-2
CASSYREADTQYF
TGTGCCAGCAGCTACAGGGAGGCAGATACGCAGTATTTT
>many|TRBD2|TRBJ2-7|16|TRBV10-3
CAIKNPGSGSSYEQYF
TGTGCCATCAAAAACCCTGGTAGCGGGAGTTCCTACGAGCAGTACTTC
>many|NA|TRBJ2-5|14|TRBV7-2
CASSQRRVDETQYF
TGTGCCAGCAGCCAAAGGAGGGTGGACGAGACCCAGTACTTC
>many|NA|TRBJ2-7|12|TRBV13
CASSLAGHEQYF
TGTGCCAGCAGCTTAGCAGGGCACGAGCAGTACTTC
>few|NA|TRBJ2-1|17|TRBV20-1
CCARDQSAGRRSNEQFF
TGCTGTGCTAGAGATCAATCCGCCGGGCGTCGTTCCAATGAGCAGTTCTTC
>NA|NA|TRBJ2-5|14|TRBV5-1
CASSLGHAEETQYF
TGCGCCAGCAGCTTGGGACACGCAGAAGAGACCCAGTACTTC
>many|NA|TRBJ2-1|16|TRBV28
CASSGADPGSYNEQFF
TGTGCCAGCAGTGGTGCGGACCCAGGCTCCTACAATGAGCAGTTCTTC
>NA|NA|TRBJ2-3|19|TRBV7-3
CASSVTSTTWGYGTDTQYF
TGTGCCAGCAGCGTCACCTCAACGACTTGGGGGTACGGCACAGATACGCAGTATTTT
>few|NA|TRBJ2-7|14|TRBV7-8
CASSQRLISYEQYF
TGTGCCAGCAGCCAAAGACTGATCTCCTACGAGCAGTACTTC
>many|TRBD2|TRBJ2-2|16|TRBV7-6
CASSLVLAANTGELFF
TGTGCCAGCAGCTTAGTCCTAGCGGCCAACACCGGGGAGCTGTTTTTT
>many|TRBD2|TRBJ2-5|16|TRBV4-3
CASSHLPGLVEETQYF
TGCGCCAGCAGCCATCTCCCGGGACTAGTTGAAGAGACCCAGTACTTC
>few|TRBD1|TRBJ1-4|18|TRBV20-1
CSVIGGQGVLTIGEKLFF
TGCAGTGTTATCGGGGGACAGGGGGTATTGACCATAGGAGAAAAACTGTTTTTT
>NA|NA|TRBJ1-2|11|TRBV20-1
CSALGGSGYTF
TGCAGTGCCCTAGGGGGGAGTGGCTACACCTTC
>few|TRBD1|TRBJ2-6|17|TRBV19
CASSGTGTASGANVLTF
TGTGCCAGTAGTGGGACCGGGACAGCCTCTGGGGCCAACGTCCTGACTTTC
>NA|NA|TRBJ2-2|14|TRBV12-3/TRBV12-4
CASTLRGLSGELFF
TGTGCCAGCACCCTCCGCGGTCTTTCCGGGGAGCTGTTTTTT
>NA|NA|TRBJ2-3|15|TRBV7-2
CASSPGLPSTDTQYF
TGTGCCAGCAGCCCGGGACTTCCTAGCACAGATACGCAGTATTTT
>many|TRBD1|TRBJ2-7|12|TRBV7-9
CASSGTGDEQYF
TGTGCCAGCAGTGGGACAGGGGACGAGCAGTACTTC
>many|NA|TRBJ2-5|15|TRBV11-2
CASSSRSWYQETQYF
TGTGCCAGCAGCTCTAGGAGTTGGTACCAAGAGACCCAGTACTTC
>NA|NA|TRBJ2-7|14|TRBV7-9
CASSGRDSPYEQYF
TGTGCCAGCAGCGGCCGGGACTCTCCCTACGAGCAGTACTTC
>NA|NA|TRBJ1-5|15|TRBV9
CASSPNGASNQPQHF
TGTGCCAGCAGCCCCAATGGGGCAAGCAATCAGCCCCAGCATTTT
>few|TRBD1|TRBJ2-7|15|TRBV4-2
CASSHTGQASEEQYF
TGTGCCAGCAGCCACACGGGACAGGCGTCCGAGGAGCAGTACTTC
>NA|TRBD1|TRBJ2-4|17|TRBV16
CASSHFRQGRTKNIQYF
TGTGCCAGCAGCCACTTCCGACAGGGTAGGACCAAAAACATTCAGTACTTC
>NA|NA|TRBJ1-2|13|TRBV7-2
CASNLGGYRGYIF
TGTGCCAGCAACCTTGGAGGGTATCGGGGCTACATCTTC
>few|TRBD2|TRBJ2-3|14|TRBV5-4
CASSLTSGSGTQYF
TGTGCCAGCAGCTTAACTAGCGGGAGTGGTACGCAGTATTTT
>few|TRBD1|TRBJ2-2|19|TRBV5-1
CASTSSPWTGRANTGELFF
TGCGCCAGCACCAGCTCCCCCTGGACAGGGAGAGCGAACACCGGGGAGCTGTTTTTT
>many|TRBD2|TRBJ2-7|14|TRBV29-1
CSVAPGLAGYEQYF
TGCAGCGTTGCCCCGGGACTAGCGGGTTACGAGCAGTACTTC
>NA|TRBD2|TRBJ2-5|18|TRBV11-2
CASSLTPDSTGGQETQYF
TGTGCCAGCAGCTTGACCCCGGACTCCACGGGGGGCCAAGAGACCCAGTACTTC
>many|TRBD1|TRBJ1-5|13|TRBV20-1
CSVAQGADQPQHF
TGCAGTGTCGCTCAGGGGGCGGATCAGCCCCAGCATTTT
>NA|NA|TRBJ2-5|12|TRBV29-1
CSVGGEGETQYF
TGCAGCGTTGGAGGAGAAGGGGAGACCCAGTACTTC